Following are 11 T cell receptor beta chains from one sample sequenced in a study of T cells in localized non-small cell lung cancer. Method: immunoSEQ multiplex PCR; TCRdb's copy keeps in-frame clones and lacks some. The data hold some 130,000 clones, with around 89% observed a single time. The sample consisted of peripheral blood, taken before any cancer treatment. These receptors were taken from an older female donor with stage I lung adenocarcinoma.

The chain recombines TRBV10-2 with TRBJ2-1, with 7 bases that match TRBD2. The CDR3 consists of 13 residues. Trimming cost V 4 bases and J 7 bases; bases outside gene matches: 4. CDR1 is WSHSY and CDR2 is SAAADI in the germline V gene. In nucleotides, the CDR3 is TGCGCCAGCAGTGGCGGGAGATATAATGAGCAGTTCTTC. Its protein is CASSGGRYNEQFF.

J is TRBJ2-7 and V is TRBV15; D remains ambiguous. This CDR3 is built from 14 residues. The germline V gene encodes CDR1 LNHNV and CDR2 YYDKDF (reference sequence). Between the trimmed V and J ends, which lost 7 bases and 5 bases, there was a span of 18 bases. CDR3 protein: CATKLGQERHEQYF. CDR3 DNA: TGTGCCACCAAGCTCGGGCAGGAACGCCACGAGCAGTACTTC.

The rearrangement uses TRBV27 and TRBJ2-3; tentatively, D is TRBD2 (6 bases). The CDR3 length is 15 residues. Germline-derived CDR1 and CDR2 are MNHEY and SMNVEV (reference sequence). V gave up 3 bases and J gave up 3 bases, with 13 bases separating them. CDR3 DNA sequence: TGTGCCAGCAGTTTGGAGGGCCGGAGTACAGATACGCAGTATTTT. It is translated as CASSLEGRSTDTQYF.

The J gene is TRBJ2-1, the V gene TRBV28, with 8 bases that match TRBD1. The germline V gene has CDR1 MDHEN and CDR2 SYDVKM. There are 16 residues in the CDR3. The junction had 13 bases not matched to a gene; V was cut back by 5 bases and J by 7 bases. DNA for the CDR3: TGTGCCAGCAGTGACCCAGGGGGCCAGACTGGTAATGAGCAGTTCTTC. This codes for CASSDPGGQTGNEQFF.

The chain combines TRBV2 with TRBJ2-2; 8 bases fit TRBD1. The junction had 6 bases not matched to a gene; V was cut back by 8 bases and J by 4 bases. Germline V gene lookup returns CDR1 SNHLY and CDR2 FYNNEI. CDR3 length equals 14 residues. The chain's CDR3 is CASRDRLATGELFF. The CDR3, as DNA: TGTGCCAGCCGGGACAGGCTCGCCACCGGGGAGCTGTTTTTT.

The chain is built from TRBV5-1 and TRBJ2-7; 11 bases align to TRBD2. The CDR3 totals 15 residues. With V trimmed by 4 bases and J by 1 base, 4 bases remained unmatched. Germline loops: CDR1 SGHRS, CDR2 YFSETQ. The CDR3 loop is CASSRGTSGSYEQYF. The CDR3 DNA reads TGCGCCAGCAGCCGCGGGACTAGCGGATCCTACGAGCAGTACTTC.

As to this clone: In the same sample, other DNA sequences code for this CDR3. DNA of the CDR3: TGTGCCAGCTCACCAATTAGCACAGATACGCAGTATTTT. This codes for CASSPISTDTQYF. The J gene is TRBJ2-3, the V gene TRBV18, with unresolved D. The germline CDR1 and CDR2 sequences are KGHSH and LQKENI. This CDR3 has 13 amino acids. V dropped 2 bases and J dropped 0 bases, with 3 bases sitting between them.

The chain uses TRBV2 and TRBJ1-1, with 8 nucleotides matching TRBD1. This CDR3 has 15 residues. Per germline, CDR1 SNHLY and CDR2 FYNNEI. The V gene end was trimmed by 8 bases and the J gene end by 1 base; junction bases not matched to a gene: 9. In DNA, the CDR3 is TGTGCCAGCCTCTTCGACAGGGGTGGGAACACTGAAGCTTTCTTT. Its translation: CASLFDRGGNTEAFF.

Sample share makes this clone medium-sized. The chain joins TRBV28 to TRBJ1-5, with 7 bases identical to TRBD1. The V segment lost 3 bases and the J segment 3 bases; nucleotides outside the gene matches: 5. Germline lookup yields CDR1 MDHEN and CDR2 SYDVKM. The CDR3 is 15 residues long. CDR3 in amino acids: CASSFIGQANQPQHF. DNA of the CDR3: TGTGCCAGCAGTTTTATCGGACAGGCCAATCAGCCCCAGCATTTT.

The chain uses TRBV6-5 and TRBJ1-3; D might be TRBD1 (5 bases). The V and J ends lost 8 bases and 4 bases respectively, with 15 bases between them. The germline gives CDR1 MNHEY, CDR2 SVGAGI. CDR3 length: 14 residues. The CDR3 sequence: CASRRGLSGNTIYF. The CDR3 DNA sequence: TGTGCCAGCCGACGGGGCCTCTCGGGAAACACCATATATTTT.

CDR3 region: CASSQDGSGSDTQYF. The CDR3 DNA reads as TGCGCCAGCAGCCAAGACGGGAGTGGGTCAGATACGCAGTATTTT. The V and J genes are TRBV4-1 and TRBJ2-3, with TRBD2 as a possible D gene (6 bases). V was pared by 0 bases and J by 4 bases, with 11 bases between. CDR3 length: 15 residues. Per germline, CDR1 MGHRA and CDR2 YSYEKL.